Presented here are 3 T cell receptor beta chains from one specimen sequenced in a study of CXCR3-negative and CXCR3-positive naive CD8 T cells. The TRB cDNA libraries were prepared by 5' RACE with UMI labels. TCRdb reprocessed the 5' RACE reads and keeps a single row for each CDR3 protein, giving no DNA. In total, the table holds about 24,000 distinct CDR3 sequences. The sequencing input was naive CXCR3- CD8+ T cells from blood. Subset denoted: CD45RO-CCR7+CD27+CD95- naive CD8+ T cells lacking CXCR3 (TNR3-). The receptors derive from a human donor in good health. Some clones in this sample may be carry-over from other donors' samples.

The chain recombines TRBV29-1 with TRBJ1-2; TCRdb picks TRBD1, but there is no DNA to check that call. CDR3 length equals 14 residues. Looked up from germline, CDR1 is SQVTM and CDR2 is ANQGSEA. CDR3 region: CSVSRGDEGYGYTF.

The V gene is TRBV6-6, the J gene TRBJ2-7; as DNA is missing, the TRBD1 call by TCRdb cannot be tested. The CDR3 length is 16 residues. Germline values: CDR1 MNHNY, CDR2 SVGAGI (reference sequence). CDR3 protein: CASSTPTGNSPYEQYF.

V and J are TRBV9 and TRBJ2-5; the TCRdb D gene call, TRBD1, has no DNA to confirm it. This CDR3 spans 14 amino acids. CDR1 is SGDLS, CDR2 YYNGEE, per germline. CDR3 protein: CASSVGGAQETQYF.